These 32 T cell receptor beta chains came from one sample sequenced in a study of cytomegalovirus exposure and HLA in healthy donors. PCR involved 60 Vbeta and 13 Jbeta primers. Data came from immunoSEQ multiplex PCR; TCRdb stores just in-frame clones and leaves some out. The table includes 130,000 to 150,000 clones, roughly 68% detected once. Sequencing was carried out using PBMCs. These receptors were taken from a man between 60 and 70 years old in good health and CMV-seronegative.

The genes are TRBV19 and TRBJ1-6; a weak D match, TRBD1 (6 bases). CDR1 and CDR2 from the germline V gene are LNHDA and SQIVND (reference sequence). CDR3 length: 15 amino acids. V was cut by 9 bases and J by 4 bases, with 16 bases left in between. The CDR3 DNA is TGTGCCAGCTCCCCCGGACAGTTTTATAATTCACCCCTCCACTTT. This translates into CASSPGQFYNSPLHF.

The chain links TRBV9 to TRBJ2-7; tentatively, D is TRBD1 (7 bases). CDR3 size: 15 residues. CDR1 and CDR2 (germline): SGDLS, YYNGEE. Trimming cost V 4 bases and J 0 bases, with 14 bases left between them. The CDR3 DNA is TGTGCCAGCAGCTTCGGAGGGGACAGCTCCTACGAGCAGTACTTC. Its protein is CASSFGGDSSYEQYF.

This clone has just a few counts. The chain links TRBV6-1 to TRBJ2-5, with 7 bases lining up with TRBD1. The CDR3 is made up of 13 amino acids. Per the germline V gene, CDR1 is MNHNS and CDR2 is SASEGT. Trimming cost V 6 bases and J 3 bases; bases outside gene matches: 4. Here the CDR3 DNA reads TGTGCCAGCAGCACCGGGACAGAAGAGACCCAGTACTTC. This gives the protein CASSTGTEETQYF.

The chain joins TRBV19 to TRBJ1-5, with a possible D match to TRBD1 (5 bases). Trimming took 5 bases from V and 0 from J, leaving 11 bases between them. The length of the CDR3 is 15 residues. The germline CDR1 and CDR2 sequences are LNHDA and SQIVND (reference sequence). CDR3 bases: TGTGCCAGTAGTCCCGGGGGGGATAGCAATCAGCCCCAGCATTTT. It is translated as CASSPGGDSNQPQHF.

The rearrangement links TRBV5-4 to TRBJ2-5; tentatively, D is TRBD2 (5 bases). Trimming took off 0 bases at V and 1 base at J, with 7 bases between the two ends. Per germline, CDR1 SGHNT and CDR2 YYREEE (reference sequence). The CDR3 totals 14 residues. DNA of the CDR3: TGTGCCAGCAGCTTGGATGCGGGCCAAGAGACCCAGTACTTC. It yields the protein CASSLDAGQETQYF.

This clone appeared once. The chain employs TRBV13 and TRBJ2-2; 15 nucleotides agree with TRBD2. This CDR3 has 16 amino acids. The germline V gene encodes CDR1 PRHDT and CDR2 FYEKMQ (reference sequence). V lost 5 bases and J lost 6; bases outside the gene matches: 4. CDR3 sequence: CASSLGLAGGSGELFF. The CDR3 nucleotides are TGTGCCAGCAGCCTGGGACTAGCGGGAGGTTCCGGGGAGCTGTTTTTT.

V is TRBV9 and J is TRBJ2-3; D is unresolved. Germline values: CDR1 SGDLS, CDR2 YYNGEE. The V and J ends lost 1 base and 6 bases respectively, with 9 bases between them. The CDR3 has 13 amino acids. The CDR3 loop reads CASSVLVSDTQYF. The CDR3 nucleotides are TGTGCCAGCAGCGTACTCGTGTCCGATACGCAGTATTTT.

The J gene is TRBJ2-3, the V gene TRBV5-1; D may be TRBD2 (5 bases). CDR3 length: 20 amino acids. The V and J ends lost 2 bases and 2 bases respectively, with 27 bases between them. Germline-derived CDR1 and CDR2 are SGHRS and YFSETQ. The CDR3 spells CASSFANSSDSRAPTDTQYF. The DNA for the CDR3 is TGCGCCAGCAGCTTCGCGAATAGTTCGGACTCCCGAGCCCCCACAGATACGCAGTATTTT.

This rearrangement joins TRBV29-1 to TRBJ2-2, with 8 bases identical to TRBD1. The V gene's germline CDR1 is SQVTM and CDR2 ANQGSEA. The CDR3 loop spans 15 amino acids. With 3 bases clipped from V and 1 base from J, the junction kept 4 bases outside the gene matches. DNA of the CDR3: TGCAGCGTTGAGAGACAGGGGCTGAACACCGGGGAGCTGTTTTTT. Translation gives CSVERQGLNTGELFF.

In its sample, this clone was seen a few times. DNA for the CDR3: TGTGCCAGCAGCTCGGTGGGACTCAACGACGGGGAGCTGTTTTTT. Encoded protein: CASSSVGLNDGELFF. This rearrangement joins TRBV5-4 to TRBJ2-2, with D possibly TRBD2 on 6 matching bases. The CDR3 extends over 15 amino acids. Trimming removed 3 bases at V and 7 bases at J, with 16 bases between. Per the germline V gene, CDR1 is SGHNT and CDR2 is YYREEE (reference sequence).

The chain is built from TRBV7-9 and TRBJ2-5, with a tentative D call TRBD1 (6 bases). This CDR3 has 16 amino acids. The ends were cut back, 2 bases at V and 4 bases at J, with 17 bases in the middle. Germline V gives CDR1 SEHNR, CDR2 FQNEAQ (reference sequence). DNA of the CDR3: TGTGCCAGCAGCTTACAGGGGAAGTCATCAAGAGAGACCCAGTACTTC. Translated: CASSLQGKSSRETQYF.

The gene calls are TRBV28 and TRBJ1-2; 8 bases fit TRBD1. The CDR3 length is 17 residues. Trimming removed 2 bases from V and 4 bases from J; junction bases left unmatched: 12. The germline gives CDR1 MDHEN, CDR2 SYDVKM. CDR3 sequence: CASSLLGQGHTSYGYTF. The DNA of the CDR3 is TGTGCCAGCAGTTTACTCGGACAGGGTCATACCAGCTATGGCTACACCTTC.

The chain couples TRBV7-2 to TRBJ2-7, with a weak D call TRBD1 (5 bases). The germline V and J ends were trimmed by 1 base and 2 bases, with 15 bases remaining between them. CDR3 length equals 16 residues. Germline values: CDR1 SGHTA, CDR2 FQGNSA. The CDR3 coding sequence is TGTGCCAGCAGCTTAGATGGGGCAGGGAATGCCTACGAGCAGTACTTC. It encodes CASSLDGAGNAYEQYF.

This clone was seen only a few times. The V gene is TRBV5-4, the J gene TRBJ2-5; 10 bases align to TRBD2. This CDR3 spans 15 amino acids. Germline trimming cut 4 bases from V and 1 base from J; bases unmatched to any gene: 4. Germline V gene sequence: CDR1 SGHNT, CDR2 YYREEE (reference sequence). DNA of the CDR3: TGTGCCAGCAGCCCTTGGACTAGCGGCCAAGAGACCCAGTACTTC. It encodes CASSPWTSGQETQYF.

The chain couples TRBV28 to TRBJ1-2; tentative D call: TRBD1 (6 bases). The CDR3 loop spans 13 amino acids. Germline V gene lookup returns CDR1 MDHEN and CDR2 SYDVKM. Trimming took 4 bases from V and 3 from J, leaving 9 bases between them. This CDR3 is CASSSGVDYGYTF. In DNA form, the CDR3 reads TGTGCCAGCAGTTCAGGGGTAGACTATGGCTACACCTTC.

This chain uses TRBV5-6 with TRBJ1-5, with D maybe TRBD1 (5 bases). V lost 2 bases and J 2 bases, leaving 23 bases between the germline ends. The CDR3 extends over 19 amino acids. Germline CDR1 is SGHDT and CDR2 is YYEEEE. CDR3 amino acids: CASSLSREGMIIGNQPQHF. The DNA for the CDR3 is TGTGCCAGCAGCTTATCGCGGGAGGGGATGATTATCGGCAATCAGCCCCAGCATTTT. The full variable domain, completed using reference TRBV5-6 and TRBJ1-5, is DAGVTQSPTHLIKTRGQQVTLRCSPKSGHDTVSWYQQALGQGPQFIFQYYEEEERQRGNFPDRFSGHQFPNYSSELNVNALLLGDSALYLCASSLSREGMIIGNQPQHFGDGTRLSIL.

This chain links TRBV5-5 with TRBJ2-5, with TRBD1 matching 8 bases. Per the germline V gene, CDR1 is SGHKS and CDR2 is YYEKEE (reference sequence). The CDR3 covers 15 residues. The V segment lost 2 bases and the J segment 11 bases; nucleotides outside the gene matches: 14. The CDR3 region is CASSFGQGGSGEQYF. CDR3 in DNA: TGTGCCAGCAGCTTCGGACAGGGTGGGTCAGGGGAGCAGTACTTC.

This clone was counted a few times. In nucleotides, the CDR3 is TGTGCCACCCCGGGGGGAAGCTCCTACAATGAGCAGTTCTTC. Translated: CATPGGSSYNEQFF. V is TRBV6-1 and J is TRBJ2-1; 7 bases match TRBD2. Looked up from germline, CDR1 is MNHNS and CDR2 is SASEGT. J gave up 0 bases and V 10 bases, and 6 bases lay outside the gene matches. CDR3 length: 14 residues.

This clone came up a few times. The CDR3 DNA reads TGTGCCAGCAGCTCGGGGGGAGGCGAGACTGAAGCTTTCTTT. Amino acids: CASSSGGGETEAFF. This chain connects TRBV7-3 to TRBJ1-1; D might be TRBD1 (5 bases). Germline-derived CDR1 and CDR2 are SGHTA and FQGTGA. V gave up 4 bases and J gave up 5 bases, with 14 bases separating them. This CDR3 comprises 14 residues.

This rearrangement joins TRBV27 to TRBJ2-2, with 12 bases that match TRBD2. After removal of 0 bases from V and 8 bases from J, the junction contained 7 bases not matched to a gene. The CDR3 runs to 17 residues. Per the germline V gene, CDR1 is MNHEY and CDR2 is SMNVEV (reference sequence). CDR3 in DNA: TGTGCCAGCAGTTTATCGCCGGGACTAGCGGGCAAGGGGGAGCTGTTTTTT. This translates into CASSLSPGLAGKGELFF.

This chain joins TRBV5-4 and TRBJ2-3; 9 nucleotides agree with TRBD2. This CDR3 has 16 amino acids. The germline V gene encodes CDR1 SGHNT and CDR2 YYREEE (reference sequence). V shed 0 bases, J shed 2 bases, and the junction held 4 bases outside the gene matches. CDR3 in DNA: TGTGCCAGCAGCTTGGACCTAGCGGGAAACACAGATACGCAGTATTTT. This gives the protein CASSLDLAGNTDTQYF.

V and J are TRBV30 and TRBJ2-2, with 10 bases that match TRBD2. Germline CDR1 GTSNPN, CDR2 SVGIG (reference sequence). V shed 7 bases, J shed 8 bases, and the junction held 13 bases outside the gene matches. CDR3 length: 15 amino acids. CDR3 sequence reads: CASTRSGRVTGELFF. The CDR3 bases are TGTGCCTCGACCAGGAGCGGGAGGGTCACGGGGGAGCTGTTTTTT.

The rearrangement uses TRBV30 and TRBJ2-1; 8 bases fit TRBD2. The CDR3 runs to 13 residues. V shed 7 bases, J shed 8 bases, and the junction held 10 bases outside the gene matches. The germline gives CDR1 GTSNPN, CDR2 SVGIG (reference sequence). The CDR3 bases are TGTGCCTCTATCGGGACTAGTCGGGATGAGCAGTTCTTC. This codes for CASIGTSRDEQFF.

V is TRBV2 and J is TRBJ2-6, with 9 bases identical to TRBD2. J was trimmed by 4 bases and V by 3 bases; bases with no gene match: 7. CDR3 size: 17 residues. Germline assignment: CDR1 SNHLY and CDR2 FYNNEI. Here the CDR3 reads CASSEEREVRGANVLTF. CDR3 nucleotide sequence: TGTGCCAGCAGTGAGGAGCGGGAGGTTCGGGGGGCCAACGTCCTGACTTTC.

This chain uses TRBV5-6 with TRBJ1-2; D possibly corresponds to TRBD1 (5 bases). The CDR3 has 15 residues. V was cut by 4 bases and J by 0 bases, with 13 bases left in between. The germline gives CDR1 SGHDT, CDR2 YYEEEE. The CDR3 region is CASSPYDRSNYGYTF. DNA for the CDR3: TGTGCCAGCAGCCCCTACGACAGATCTAACTATGGCTACACCTTC.

V usage is TRBV29-1 and J usage is TRBJ2-3; D possibly corresponds to TRBD1 (6 bases). Germline values: CDR1 SQVTM, CDR2 ANQGSEA. Trimming pared 5 bases from V and 4 bases from J, leaving 7 bases between. This CDR3 is built from 11 residues. CDR3 in amino acids: CSVQGPDTQYF. The CDR3 region has the DNA TGCAGCGTTCAGGGGCCAGATACGCAGTATTTT.

The V gene is TRBV18, the J gene TRBJ1-1, with 7 nucleotides matching TRBD1. The germline V gene encodes CDR1 KGHSH and CDR2 LQKENI. The V and J ends lost 3 bases and 0 bases, in that order; junction bases with no gene match: 1. The CDR3 runs to 14 residues. CDR3 nucleotides: TGTGCCAGCTCACCTACAGGGGTGAACACTGAAGCTTTCTTT. This gives the protein CASSPTGVNTEAFF.

This rearrangement joins TRBV5-4 to TRBJ2-3, with 10 bases identical to TRBD2. The CDR3 covers 16 residues. Trimming took 5 bases from V and 3 from J; bases not matched to a gene: 9. In germline, CDR1 is SGHNT, CDR2 YYREEE (reference sequence). DNA for the CDR3: TGTGCCAGCAGATCCAGCGGGAGGGCCAGGACAGATACGCAGTATTTT. It is translated as CASRSSGRARTDTQYF. Filled out from reference TRBV5-4 and TRBJ2-3, the complete variable domain reads ETGVTQSPTHLIKTRGQQVTLRCSSQSGHNTVSWYQQALGQGPQFIFQYYREEENGRGNFPPRFSGLQFPNYSSELNVNALELDDSALYLCASRSSGRARTDTQYFGPGTRLTVL.

The chain uses TRBV20-1 and TRBJ2-1, with D unresolved. V lost 3 bases and J 8 bases, leaving 8 bases between the germline ends. The CDR3 loop spans 11 amino acids. Germline CDR1 is DFQATT and CDR2 is SNEGSKA (reference sequence). CDR3 sequence reads: CSARERHEQFF. The CDR3 nucleotides read TGCAGTGCTAGGGAGAGGCATGAGCAGTTCTTC.

V is TRBV5-4 and J is TRBJ2-7; no clear D gene. This CDR3 is 13 amino acids long. Germline V gene sequence: CDR1 SGHNT, CDR2 YYREEE (reference sequence). V lost 3 bases and J 7 bases, leaving 14 bases between the germline ends. CDR3 amino acids: CASSSSWAEEQYF. Written as DNA, the CDR3 is TGTGCCAGCAGCTCCTCGTGGGCAGAGGAGCAGTACTTC.

The gene calls are TRBV19 and TRBJ1-5; tentatively, D is TRBD1 (6 bases). CDR3 size: 15 residues. V gave up 1 base and J gave up 4 bases, with 11 bases separating them. Germline V gene sequence: CDR1 LNHDA, CDR2 SQIVND (reference sequence). CDR3 coding DNA: TGTGCCAGTAGTATAGGGGGGCAGGAGAATCAGCCCCAGCATTTT. Encoded protein: CASSIGGQENQPQHF.

This clone came up a few times. The chain couples TRBV18 to TRBJ2-4; TRBD1 might be the D (5 bases). Per the germline V gene, CDR1 is KGHSH and CDR2 is LQKENI. This CDR3 is 17 amino acids long. V lost 0 bases and J lost 0, with 12 bases in between. In DNA, the CDR3 is TGTGCCAGCTCACCACCCGCAGACAGCTTAGCCAAAAACATTCAGTACTTC. It translates to CASSPPADSLAKNIQYF.